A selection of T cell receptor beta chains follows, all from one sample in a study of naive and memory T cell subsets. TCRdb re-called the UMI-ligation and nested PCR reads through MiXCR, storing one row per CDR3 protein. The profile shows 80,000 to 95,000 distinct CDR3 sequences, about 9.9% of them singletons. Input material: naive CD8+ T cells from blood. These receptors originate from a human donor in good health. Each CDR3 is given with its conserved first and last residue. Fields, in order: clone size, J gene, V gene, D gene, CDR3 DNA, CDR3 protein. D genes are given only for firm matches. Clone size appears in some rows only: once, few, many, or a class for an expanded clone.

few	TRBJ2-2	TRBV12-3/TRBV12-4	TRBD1	TGTGCCAGCAGTCAATCGGGACAGGGGGCGAACACCGGGGAGCTGTTTTTT	CASSQSGQGANTGELFF
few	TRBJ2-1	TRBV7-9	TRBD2	TGTGCCAGCAGCTCGCGACTAGCGGGAAAATACAATGAGCAGTTCTTC	CASSSRLAGKYNEQFF
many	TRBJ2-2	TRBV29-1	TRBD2	TGCAGCGTAAAGACTAGCGGGAGGGGAAACACCGGGGAGCTGTTTTTT	CSVKTSGRGNTGELFF
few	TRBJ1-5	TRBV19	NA	TGTGCCAGTAGTATGAGGGTTAGCAATCAGCCCCAGCATTTT	CASSMRVSNQPQHF
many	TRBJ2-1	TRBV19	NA	TGTGCCAGTAGTATTACTAGCAGATACAATGAGCAGTTCTTC	CASSITSRYNEQFF
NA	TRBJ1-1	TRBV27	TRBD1	TGTGCCAGCAGTTTGTCCAGGGGGACTGAAGCTTTCTTT	CASSLSRGTEAFF
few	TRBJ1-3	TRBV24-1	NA	TGTGCCACCAGTGCCCCCTGGGACTCTGGAAACACCATATATTTT	CATSAPWDSGNTIYF
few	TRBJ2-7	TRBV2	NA	TGTGCCAGCCTGAGAGGGGCCCACGAGCAGTACTTC	CASLRGAHEQYF
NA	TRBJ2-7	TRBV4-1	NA	TGCGCCAGCAGCCAAGAGACGAGGGGGGGCTACGAGCAGTACTTC	CASSQETRGGYEQYF
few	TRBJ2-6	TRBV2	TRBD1	TGTGCCACCCTCGGACAGGGGAGAGGTGGGGCCAACGTCCTGACTTTC	CATLGQGRGGANVLTF
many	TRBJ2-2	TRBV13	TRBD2	TGTGCCAGCAGCTCGGAGGTAGCGGGAGTCACCGGGGAGCTGTTTTTT	CASSSEVAGVTGELFF
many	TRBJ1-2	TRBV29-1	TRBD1	TGCAGCGCCTTAACCGGGACAGAAGATGGCTACACCTTC	CSALTGTEDGYTF
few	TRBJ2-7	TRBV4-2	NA	TGTGCCAGCAGCCAGGAAGGACGGGGTTACTACGAGCAGTACTTC	CASSQEGRGYYEQYF
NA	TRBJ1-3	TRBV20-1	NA	TGCAGTGCTAGGCTTAACTCTGGAAACACCATATATTTT	CSARLNSGNTIYF
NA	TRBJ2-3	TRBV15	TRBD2	TGTGCCACCAGCAGTCCGCTTCGGGAGGGCACAGATACGCAGTATTTT	CATSSPLREGTDTQYF
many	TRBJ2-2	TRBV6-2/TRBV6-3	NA	TGTGCCAGCAGCCACCCGGATGGACAGAAGAACACCGGGGAGCTGTTTTTT	CASSHPDGQKNTGELFF
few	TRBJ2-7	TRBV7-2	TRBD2	TGTGCCAGCAGCTTTCCAGCGGGAGTTTACGAGCAGTACTTC	CASSFPAGVYEQYF
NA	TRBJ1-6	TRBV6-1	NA	TGTGCCAGCAGTGGATCACCCCTCCACTTT	CASSGSPLHF
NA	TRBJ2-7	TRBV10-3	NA	TGTGCCATCAGTGAGCCTGCACGCCAGGGCCTCGGCGAGCAGTACTTC	CAISEPARQGLGEQYF
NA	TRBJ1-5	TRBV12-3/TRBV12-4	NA	TGTGCCAGCTGCTCGATTTCTAGCAATCAGCCCCAGCATTTT	CASCSISSNQPQHF
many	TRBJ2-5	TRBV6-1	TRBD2	TGTGCCAGCAGTGAAGGGACTAGCGGAAAAGAGACCCAGTACTTC	CASSEGTSGKETQYF
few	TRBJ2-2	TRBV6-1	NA	TGTGCCAGCAGTGAACGGGGGAGCACCGGGGAGCTGTTTTTT	CASSERGSTGELFF
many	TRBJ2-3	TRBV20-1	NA	TGCAGTGCTAGATCGGTAGCGACTAGCACAGATACGCAGTATTTT	CSARSVATSTDTQYF
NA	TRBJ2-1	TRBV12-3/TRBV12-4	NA	TGTGCCAGCAGTTCACAGGGCGTTTATGAGCAGTTCTTC	CASSSQGVYEQFF
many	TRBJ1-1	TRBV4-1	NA	TGCGCCAGCATGAACACTGAAGCTTTCTTT	CASMNTEAFF
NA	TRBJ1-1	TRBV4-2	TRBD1	TGTGCCAGCAGCCAGTACAGGGGGTCCACTGAAGCTTTCTTT	CASSQYRGSTEAFF
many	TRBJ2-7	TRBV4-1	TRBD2	TGCGCCAGCAGCCTTTCGATAGCGGGAGCCTCCTACGAGCAGTACTTC	CASSLSIAGASYEQYF
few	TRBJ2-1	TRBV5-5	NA	TGTGCCAGCAGCTGGCGGGTCAGCTCCTACAATGAGCAGTTCTTC	CASSWRVSSYNEQFF
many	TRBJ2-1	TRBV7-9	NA	TGTGCCAGCAGCTTAGTAGCGGTAGCGGAGCAGTTCTTC	CASSLVAVAEQFF